The rows below give T cell receptor beta chains drawn from one sample of a study of cytomegalovirus exposure and HLA in healthy donors. Generated by immunoSEQ multiplex PCR, the TCRdb table keeps only in-frame clones and is missing some. The sample includes 100,000 to 150,000 clones, 60% to 75% of them seen just once. Material for sequencing was PBMCs. The receptors come from a woman in her fifties or sixties in good health and CMV-seropositive. The CDR3 runs from the conserved cysteine through the conserved F or W. The D gene is left open where the match is weak. Some rows mark clone size as missing; the rest say once, few, many or name a class of expanded clone.

d_gene	abundance	v_gene	j_gene	CDR3aa	CDR3nt
.	once	TRBV5-1	TRBJ1-5	CASSLVGATNQPQHF	TGCGCCAGCAGCTTGGTTGGGGCCACCAATCAGCCCCAGCATTTT
TRBD2	.	TRBV29-1	TRBJ2-3	CSVEGLSGGYLADTQYF	TGCAGCGTCGAGGGTCTTAGCGGGGGGTACCTTGCAGATACGCAGTATTTT
TRBD1	.	TRBV6-1	TRBJ1-2	CASSEDRGQRGYTF	TGTGCCAGCAGTGAGGACAGGGGGCAGAGGGGCTACACCTTC
TRBD1	.	TRBV9	TRBJ2-5	CASSVGQGALETQYF	TGTGCCAGCAGCGTAGGACAGGGGGCGCTTGAGACCCAGTACTTC
.	.	TRBV7-2	TRBJ2-7	CASSLASVEQYF	TGTGCCAGCAGCTTAGCCTCGGTCGAGCAGTACTTC
TRBD1	few	TRBV5-4	TRBJ1-3	CASSRDSGNTIYF	TGTGCCAGCAGCCGGGACAGTGGAAACACCATATATTTT
.	.	TRBV19	TRBJ1-5	CASSNTGFQPQHF	TGTGCCAGTAGTAATACAGGGTTTCAGCCCCAGCATTTT
.	.	TRBV28	TRBJ1-2	CASVTGLNYGYTF	TGTGCCAGCGTTACGGGACTAAACTATGGCTACACCTTC
.	.	TRBV5-1	TRBJ1-2	CASSLANRGRGGEGYTF	TGCGCCAGCAGCTTGGCCAATAGAGGCCGGGGGGGAGAGGGCTACACCTTC
TRBD2	once	TRBV4-1	TRBJ2-5	CASSQLGGGQETQYF	TGCGCCAGCAGCCAACTCGGGGGGGGGCAAGAGACCCAGTACTTC
TRBD1	.	TRBV11-2	TRBJ1-4	CASSPGTGVGKLFF	TGTGCCAGCAGCCCTGGGACAGGGGTGGGAAAACTGTTTTTT
.	.	TRBV7-2	TRBJ2-7	CASSPTYEQYF	TGTGCCAGCAGCCCCACCTACGAGCAGTACTTC
TRBD2	.	TRBV7-2	TRBJ2-3	CASSLGAGGRSIDTQYF	TGTGCCAGCAGCTTAGGGGCGGGGGGGCGCTCTATCGATACGCAGTATTTT
.	.	TRBV11-2	TRBJ1-5	CASSLERSNQPQHF	TGTGCCAGCAGCTTAGAGCGCAGCAATCAGCCCCAGCATTTT
TRBD1	few	TRBV5-1	TRBJ2-5	CASSPRTGRETQYF	TGCGCCAGCAGCCCGCGGACAGGGAGAGAGACCCAGTACTTC
TRBD1	once	TRBV7-8	TRBJ1-3	CASSPGQANSGNTIYF	TGTGCCAGCAGCCCGGGACAGGCCAACTCTGGAAACACCATATATTTT
.	.	TRBV28	TRBJ2-7	CASSLLYEQYF	TGTGCCAGCAGTCTTCTCTACGAGCAGTACTTC
TRBD1	.	TRBV9	TRBJ1-6	CASSPRDRVNSPLHF	TGTGCCAGCAGCCCCCGCGACAGGGTAAATTCACCCCTCCACTTT
TRBD1	.	TRBV19	TRBJ1-2	CASSRGQGAESYGYTF	TGTGCCAGTAGTAGGGGACAGGGGGCTGAGTCCTATGGCTACACCTTC
.	.	TRBV6-5	TRBJ2-7	CASSYQQGFRDEQYF	TGTGCCAGCAGTTACCAACAGGGCTTTCGGGACGAGCAGTACTTC
TRBD2	.	TRBV5-1	TRBJ2-1	CASSLEYATSGNNEQFF	TGCGCCAGCAGCTTGGAATACGCGACTAGCGGTAACAATGAGCAGTTCTTC
TRBD2	.	TRBV5-1	TRBJ2-1	CASRREGQGYNEQFF	TGCGCCAGCAGGAGGGAGGGTCAGGGTTACAATGAGCAGTTCTTC
.	.	TRBV7-2	TRBJ1-2	CASSFQGTYGYTF	TGTGCCAGCAGCTTTCAGGGGACCTATGGCTACACCTTC
.	.	TRBV5-5	TRBJ2-7	CASSFTLGPSYEQYF	TGTGCCAGCAGCTTTACATTGGGCCCGTCCTACGAGCAGTACTTC
TRBD1	.	TRBV15	TRBJ2-7	CATSGTGLMEQYF	TGTGCCACCAGCGGGACAGGCTTGATGGAGCAGTACTTC
TRBD1	.	TRBV4-1	TRBJ1-2	CASSQDQKGQGRYGYTF	TGCGCCAGCAGCCAAGACCAGAAGGGACAGGGCCGATATGGCTACACCTTC
TRBD1	.	TRBV9	TRBJ1-3	CASSAGTGGTNTIYF	TGTGCCAGCAGCGCCGGGACAGGGGGGACAAACACCATATATTTT
.	.	TRBV7-2	TRBJ1-5	CASSRDGRPNQPQHF	TGTGCCAGCTCCCGGGATGGACGGCCGAATCAGCCCCAGCATTTT
TRBD2	.	TRBV11-3	TRBJ2-1	CASSLEGLAGNEQFF	TGTGCCAGCAGCTTAGAAGGACTAGCGGGGAATGAGCAGTTCTTC
TRBD2	.	TRBV7-2	TRBJ2-3	CASSPMGLAGLNTQYF	TGTGCCAGCAGCCCAATGGGGCTAGCGGGCCTCAATACGCAGTATTTT
TRBD2	.	TRBV4-2	TRBJ2-1	CASSQDGLAGLGEQFF	TGTGCCAGCAGCCAAGATGGACTAGCAGGGCTTGGTGAGCAGTTCTTC
TRBD2	.	TRBV10-3	TRBJ2-1	CATAGRGDDNEQFF	TGTGCCACCGCGGGGCGGGGGGACGACAATGAGCAGTTCTTC
.	.	TRBV6-1	TRBJ1-2	CASSPTGGVRGYTF	TGTGCCAGCAGTCCGACCGGAGGGGTCCGTGGCTACACCTTC
.	.	TRBV7-2	TRBJ2-7	CASSSRTGSSYEQYF	TGTGCCAGCAGCTCCAGGACCGGGAGCTCCTACGAGCAGTACTTC
TRBD1	.	TRBV18	TRBJ2-7	CASSPAGTGSRNEQYF	TGTGCCAGCTCACCGGCCGGGACAGGGTCTCGAAACGAGCAGTACTTC
TRBD1	once	TRBV12-5	TRBJ2-1	CASRGQEGDEQFF	TGTGCTAGTCGAGGACAGGAAGGGGATGAGCAGTTCTTC
.	few	TRBV18	TRBJ1-2	CASSDRKINYGYTF	TGTGCCAGCTCCGACAGGAAAATTAACTATGGCTACACCTTC
.	.	TRBV5-1	TRBJ2-3	CASSFGWEADTQYF	TGCGCCAGCAGCTTCGGGTGGGAGGCAGATACGCAGTATTTT
.	.	TRBV7-8	TRBJ1-4	CASSFGGDFLLGGEKLFF	TGTGCCAGCAGCTTTGGAGGAGACTTCCTTCTGGGAGGAGAAAAACTGTTTTTT
TRBD1	.	TRBV6-1	TRBJ1-2	CASSDDLQGRSVRGYTF	TGTGCCAGCAGTGACGATCTACAGGGGCGCAGTGTTCGCGGCTACACCTTC
TRBD2	once	TRBV4-2	TRBJ2-3	CASSPAGLQADTQYF	TGTGCCAGCAGCCCAGCGGGACTCCAGGCCGATACGCAGTATTTT
.	.	TRBV2	TRBJ1-6	CASRQYLASGSYNSPLHF	TGTGCCAGCAGACAGTATCTGGCTTCTGGCTCCTATAATTCACCCCTCCACTTT
TRBD2	.	TRBV11-2	TRBJ2-3	CASSSGLETDTQYF	TGTGCCAGCAGCTCGGGACTAGAGACAGATACGCAGTATTTT
TRBD1	few	TRBV5-4	TRBJ2-4	CASSLKTGGGKNIQYF	TGTGCCAGCAGCTTAAAGACAGGGGGCGGCAAAAACATTCAGTACTTC